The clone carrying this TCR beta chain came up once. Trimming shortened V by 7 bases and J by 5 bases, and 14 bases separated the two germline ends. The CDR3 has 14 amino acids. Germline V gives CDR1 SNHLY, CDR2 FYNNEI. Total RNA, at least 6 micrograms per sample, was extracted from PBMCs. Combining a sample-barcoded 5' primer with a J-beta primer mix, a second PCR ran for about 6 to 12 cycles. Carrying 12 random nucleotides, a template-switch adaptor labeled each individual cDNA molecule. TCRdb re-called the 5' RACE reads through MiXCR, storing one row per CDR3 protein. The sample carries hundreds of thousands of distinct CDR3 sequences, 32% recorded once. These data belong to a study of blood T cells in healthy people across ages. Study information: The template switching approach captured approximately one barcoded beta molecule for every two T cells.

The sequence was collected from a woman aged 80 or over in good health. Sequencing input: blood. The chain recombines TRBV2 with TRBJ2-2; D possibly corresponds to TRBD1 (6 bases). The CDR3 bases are TGTGCCAGCACCCCGTACAGGGAGACCGGGGAGCTGTTTTTT. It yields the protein CASTPYRETGELFF.